This is a list of T cell receptor beta chains from one sample in a study of shared clonotypes between healthy human individuals. The repertoire was sequenced with immunoSEQ multiplex PCR; TCRdb's copy has only in-frame clones and lacks some. The table records approximately 650,000 clones, 95% to 96% of them present only once. Input material: naive CD8+ T cells sorted from blood. The receptors were sampled from a woman in her twenties or thirties in good health. CDR3s include the opening cysteine and the closing phenylalanine or tryptophan. The D gene is left open where the match is weak. The size entry is marked missing in some rows and otherwise reads once, few, many or a size class.

CDR3 DNA	CDR3 protein	clone size	V gene	J gene	D gene
TGTGCCAGCAGCTTAGGGCAGGATACAAAGAACTATGGCTACACCTTC	CASSLGQDTKNYGYTF	NA	TRBV7-9	TRBJ1-2	NA
TGTGCCAGTATGAGAGGGACACAGGGGGACGAATCTAGTGAGCAGTTCTTC	CASMRGTQGDESSEQFF	NA	TRBV19	TRBJ2-1	TRBD1
TGTGCCAGCAGCCTTTCCGGGATTAATGAAAAACTGTTTTTT	CASSLSGINEKLFF	NA	TRBV9	TRBJ1-4	NA
TGTGCCAGCAGGATGACTAGCGGGGGAGACGAGCAGTACTTC	CASRMTSGGDEQYF	NA	TRBV2	TRBJ2-7	TRBD2
TGCGCCAGCAGCTTGGGCCGCGGGAGAGCCCCTTACAATGAGCAGTTCTTC	CASSLGRGRAPYNEQFF	NA	TRBV5-1	TRBJ2-1	TRBD2
TGTGCCAGCAGTACCTTTTCGGACTGGTACGAGCAGTACTTC	CASSTFSDWYEQYF	NA	TRBV28	TRBJ2-7	NA
TGTGCCAGCAGTTACGGTTCCCAGCGGGAAATTTCGGGCTACACCTTC	CASSYGSQREISGYTF	NA	TRBV6-5	TRBJ1-2	NA
TGTGCCAGCAGCTCCGCAATCGCTGAAGCTTTCTTT	CASSSAIAEAFF	NA	TRBV7-9	TRBJ1-1	NA
TGTGCCAGCAGCCCGGGGGGGACTAGTTTGACCTACGAGCAGTACTTC	CASSPGGTSLTYEQYF	NA	TRBV7-9	TRBJ2-7	TRBD2
TGTGCCAGCAGCGTAGAACTAGCGGGAGTTCATGAGCAGTTCTTC	CASSVELAGVHEQFF	NA	TRBV9	TRBJ2-1	TRBD2
TGTGCCAGCAGCCCGCTTGAGACCCATGGCTACACCTTC	CASSPLETHGYTF	NA	TRBV6-5	TRBJ1-2	NA
TGTGCCAGCAGCCGCCGAGGCTCTAATCAGCCCCAGCATTTT	CASSRRGSNQPQHF	NA	TRBV7-8	TRBJ1-5	NA
TGTGCCAGCAGCTTAGGGTTTGGGGCCAACGTCCTGACTTTC	CASSLGFGANVLTF	NA	TRBV27	TRBJ2-6	NA
TGCGCCAGCAGACCGGACAGTCTTGATGGAAACACCATATATTTT	CASRPDSLDGNTIYF	NA	TRBV4-1	TRBJ1-3	NA
TGTGCCAGCAGCAAAGTCAGGGGGTCGAGGGAAAAACTGTTTTTT	CASSKVRGSREKLFF	NA	TRBV21-1	TRBJ1-4	NA
TGCGCCAGCAGCTTGGGCTCAAACTCCTACGAGCAGTACTTC	CASSLGSNSYEQYF	NA	TRBV5-1	TRBJ2-7	NA
TGTGCCAGCAGCTTTGAGGCCACAGATACGCAGTATTTT	CASSFEATDTQYF	NA	TRBV11-2	TRBJ2-3	NA
TGTGCCTGGAGTGTAGCAGCGGGAGAGAATGAGCAGTTCTTC	CAWSVAAGENEQFF	once	TRBV30	TRBJ2-1	TRBD2
TGCAGCGTTGAAAGTCTAGCGGAGCCCTACGAGCAGTACTTC	CSVESLAEPYEQYF	NA	TRBV29-1	TRBJ2-7	TRBD2
TGCGCCAGCAGACAGGGGGCCCGAAGCAATCAGCCCCAGCATTTT	CASRQGARSNQPQHF	NA	TRBV4-1	TRBJ1-5	TRBD1
TGTGCCAGCAGCTTAGACAGGGGGCTTGGAAACACCATATATTTT	CASSLDRGLGNTIYF	NA	TRBV7-7	TRBJ1-3	TRBD1
TGTGCCAGCAGAAGGGAGTTCCCAACTAATGAAAAACTGTTTTTT	CASRREFPTNEKLFF	NA	TRBV6-1	TRBJ1-4	NA
TGTGCCAGCAGTTCGATGGAGCGGGGGGCCTACAATGAGCAGTTCTTC	CASSSMERGAYNEQFF	NA	TRBV7-9	TRBJ2-1	TRBD2
TGTGCCAGCAGCCTTGGGGGGGTAACTGAAGCTTTCTTT	CASSLGGVTEAFF	once	TRBV27	TRBJ1-1	NA
TGTGCCAGCAGTTTGACAGGGCCCCCTGGGGCCAACGTCCTGACTTTC	CASSLTGPPGANVLTF	NA	TRBV27	TRBJ2-6	TRBD1
TGCGCCAGCAGAGGCGCGGGGCCCCCCAATGAGCAGTTCTTC	CASRGAGPPNEQFF	NA	TRBV10-2	TRBJ2-1	NA
TGTGCCAGCAGTTTTACGGGAATGGGCTACGAGCAGTACTTC	CASSFTGMGYEQYF	NA	TRBV28	TRBJ2-7	NA
TGTGCCAGCAGCGTGGGCAGGGCCACAGATACGCAGTATTTT	CASSVGRATDTQYF	NA	TRBV9	TRBJ2-3	NA
TGCGCCAGCAGCTTGTTAGGGGGAGTCGGGGAGACCCAGTACTTC	CASSLLGGVGETQYF	NA	TRBV5-1	TRBJ2-5	NA
TGTGCCAGCAGTTTACCCAGCCGGACAGGGTACTACGAGCAGTACTTC	CASSLPSRTGYYEQYF	once	TRBV28	TRBJ2-7	TRBD1
TGTGCCAGCAGTTTATTGGGGGGCACCTATGGCTACACCTTC	CASSLLGGTYGYTF	NA	TRBV27	TRBJ1-2	NA
TGTGCCAGCAGCTTTGGGCGGGAGTCCCAAAGCTCCTACGAGCAGTACTTC	CASSFGRESQSSYEQYF	NA	TRBV12-1	TRBJ2-7	NA
TGTGCCAGTAGTATTTTGGGGGGCGCCGGAAACATTCAGTACTTC	CASSILGGAGNIQYF	NA	TRBV19	TRBJ2-4	NA
TGTGCCAGCAGCTTGCGGGAGGTGCATGAGCAGTTCTTC	CASSLREVHEQFF	few	TRBV7-9	TRBJ2-1	TRBD2
TGTGCCAGCAGCTTAATCGAGTTCATGAACACTGAAGCTTTCTTT	CASSLIEFMNTEAFF	once	TRBV7-9	TRBJ1-1	NA
TGCGCCAGCAGCCAACTAGCGGGACCCGCCGGGGAGCTGTTTTTT	CASSQLAGPAGELFF	few	TRBV4-1	TRBJ2-2	TRBD2
TGTGCCAGCAGCCTGTCGAGCGGGAAATACTCCTACGAGCAGTACTTC	CASSLSSGKYSYEQYF	NA	TRBV28	TRBJ2-7	TRBD2
TGTGCCAGCAGCTTAGCGGTCACAGATACGCAGTATTTT	CASSLAVTDTQYF	once	TRBV13	TRBJ2-3	NA
TGTGCCAGTAGTTCCTACAGGGATTCCTACGAGCAGTACTTC	CASSSYRDSYEQYF	NA	TRBV19	TRBJ2-7	NA
TGTGCCAGCAGCTTAGTCCCCCTAGCGGGAGGGCTGGCGACAGATACGCAGTATTTT	CASSLVPLAGGLATDTQYF	NA	TRBV7-3	TRBJ2-3	TRBD2
TGTGTCAGAAGGGCAACTGGGGCTAGCGGAGCCTACGAGCAGTACTTC	CVRRATGASGAYEQYF	NA	TRBV7-5	TRBJ2-7	NA
TGTGCCGGCAGTTTAGACAGGTTTAGGGCGAATGAGCAGTTCTTC	CAGSLDRFRANEQFF	NA	TRBV7-9	TRBJ2-1	NA
TGTGCCAGCAGCTCTGTAACAGGGACGGTCGGGGAGCTGTTTTTT	CASSSVTGTVGELFF	NA	TRBV13	TRBJ2-2	NA
TGTGCCAGCAGCCTCAACCGGGCTGGCGGGTATGGCTACACCTTC	CASSLNRAGGYGYTF	NA	TRBV28	TRBJ1-2	NA
TGTGCCAGCCATGCGAGAGATATCGGGGAGCTGTTTTTT	CASHARDIGELFF	NA	TRBV19	TRBJ2-2	NA
TGTGCCAGCAGTTTAGGGACGCACGGGGAGCTGTTTTTT	CASSLGTHGELFF	NA	TRBV27	TRBJ2-2	NA
TGTGCCAGCAGTTTCGCCTTTGGGAGCTCCTACGAGCAGTACTTC	CASSFAFGSSYEQYF	NA	TRBV28	TRBJ2-7	NA
TGTGCCAGCAGTCCACAGGGAATTAATAGCAATCAGCCCCAGCATTTT	CASSPQGINSNQPQHF	NA	TRBV27	TRBJ1-5	NA
TGTGCCAGCGGCAAAACGGGACACAGGGGCGAGCAGTACTTC	CASGKTGHRGEQYF	once	TRBV28	TRBJ2-7	TRBD1
TGTGCCAGCAGCTGGGGACAGGGGAACTCCTACGAGCAGTACTTC	CASSWGQGNSYEQYF	NA	TRBV11-2	TRBJ2-7	TRBD1
TGTGCCAGCAGTTTTAGTTTCACCTACGAGCAGTACTTC	CASSFSFTYEQYF	NA	TRBV28	TRBJ2-7	NA
TGTGCCAGCGGACCGGGGGGGCTCGAGCAGTACTTC	CASGPGGLEQYF	NA	TRBV7-9	TRBJ2-7	TRBD2
TGTGCCAGCAGCTCGAGCGGTAGCACAGATACGCAGTATTTT	CASSSSGSTDTQYF	NA	TRBV13	TRBJ2-3	NA
TGCGCCAGCAGCTTGTCTGTGGTAGCGGGAGGAGTAGATACGCAGTATTTT	CASSLSVVAGGVDTQYF	NA	TRBV5-1	TRBJ2-3	TRBD2
TGTGCCAGCAGTTTAACCAAGGGGGCAGGCTACGAGCAGTACTTC	CASSLTKGAGYEQYF	once	TRBV28	TRBJ2-7	TRBD1